This is a list of T cell receptor beta chains from one sample in a study of T cell changes during pregnancy in multiple sclerosis. Assay used: immunoSEQ multiplex PCR; TCRdb lists only in-frame clones, some missing. The repertoire holds about 52,000 clones, with over 80% as singletons. The sequencing used CD4+ T cells from peripheral blood mononuclear cells, collected in the third trimester of pregnancy. The receptors were sampled from a female donor with multiple sclerosis, enrolled in a pregnancy study. Each CDR3 is given with its conserved first and last residue. The D gene is left open where the match is weak. Clone sizes are given selectively: once, few, many, or a class where the clone is expanded.

J gene | V gene | D gene | clone size | CDR3 protein | CDR3 DNA
TRBJ2-3 | TRBV4-1 | - | - | CASSQAGTDTQYF | TGCGCCAGCAGCCAAGCCGGCACAGATACGCAGTATTTT
TRBJ1-2 | TRBV7-2 | - | - | CASSLDGGPAYGYTF | TGTGCCAGCAGCTTAGACGGGGGGCCCGCTTATGGCTACACCTTC
TRBJ2-3 | TRBV7-2 | TRBD2 | - | CASSPRGGGGTDTQYF | TGTGCCAGCAGCCCTCGTGGCGGGGGAGGCACAGATACGCAGTATTTT
TRBJ2-5 | TRBV15 | TRBD2 | - | CATSRGGERPQYF | TGTGCCACCAGCAGGGGGGGGGAAAGGCCCCAGTACTTC
TRBJ1-5 | TRBV7-2 | - | - | CASSLGAGGRINQPQHF | TGTGCCAGCAGCTTAGGGGCCGGGGGAAGAATCAATCAGCCCCAGCATTTT
TRBJ1-5 | TRBV7-8 | TRBD1 | - | CASSQDRGRNQPQHF | TGTGCCAGCAGCCAAGACAGGGGGAGGAATCAGCCCCAGCATTTT
TRBJ1-1 | TRBV7-2 | - | - | CASSFSVEAFF | TGTGCCAGCAGCTTTTCGGTTGAAGCTTTCTTT
TRBJ2-7 | TRBV6-5 | - | - | CASSLTGWPYEQYF | TGTGCCAGCAGTTTAACAGGGTGGCCCTACGAGCAGTACTTC
TRBJ2-1 | TRBV6-5 | TRBD1 | - | CASSYSTGDREQFF | TGTGCCAGCAGTTACTCGACTGGGGACAGGGAGCAGTTCTTC
TRBJ2-7 | TRBV7-6 | - | - | CASSFGLPLFYEQYF | TGTGCCAGCAGCTTTGGACTCCCCCTCTTCTACGAGCAGTACTTC
TRBJ2-7 | TRBV6-1 | - | - | CASSPARNGHEQYF | TGTGCCAGCAGTCCCGCGCGGAACGGCCACGAGCAGTACTTC
TRBJ1-5 | TRBV28 | - | - | CASSLSGASNQPQHF | TGTGCCAGCAGTTTATCAGGGGCTTCCAATCAGCCCCAGCATTTT
TRBJ2-3 | TRBV7-2 | TRBD2 | - | CASSLVVGGGATDTQYF | TGTGCCAGCAGCTTAGTTGTCGGCGGGGGGGCCACAGATACGCAGTATTTT
TRBJ2-1 | TRBV4-3 | TRBD2 | - | CASSQGPHRLAGGLSYNEQFF | TGCGCCAGCAGCCAAGGCCCTCATAGACTAGCGGGGGGGCTCTCCTACAATGAGCAGTTCTTC
TRBJ1-2 | TRBV15 | - | - | CATSRGRGQSNYGYTF | TGTGCCACCAGCAGAGGCCGGGGACAAAGTAACTATGGCTACACCTTC
TRBJ2-2 | TRBV7-3 | - | - | CASSSTGTRQHRELFF | TGTGCCAGCAGCTCAACGGGGACTCGGCAGCACCGGGAGCTGTTTTTT
TRBJ2-3 | TRBV7-2 | TRBD1 | - | CASSPDRGSTDTQYF | TGTGCCAGCAGCCCTGACAGGGGGAGCACAGATACGCAGTATTTT
TRBJ2-7 | TRBV6-5 | - | - | CASSSTGIYEQYF | TGTGCCAGCAGTTCGACAGGCATCTACGAGCAGTACTTC
TRBJ2-3 | TRBV7-9 | - | - | CASSFPDTQYF | TGTGCCAGCAGCTTTCCGGATACGCAGTATTTT
TRBJ2-7 | TRBV11-1 | TRBD1 | - | CASSKPGQGSYEQYF | TGTGCCAGCAGCAAACCGGGACAGGGCTCCTACGAGCAGTACTTC
TRBJ1-5 | TRBV19 | TRBD1 | - | CASAGTGASLGNQPQHF | TGTGCCAGTGCCGGGACAGGGGCCTCGTTGGGCAATCAGCCCCAGCATTTT
TRBJ2-1 | TRBV7-2 | TRBD2 | - | CASSTRLAGYYNEQFF | TGTGCCAGCAGCACCCGACTAGCGGGTTACTACAATGAGCAGTTCTTC
TRBJ1-4 | TRBV4-2 | - | few | CASSQDTLTAKLFF | TGTGCCAGCAGCCAAGATACGTTGACAGCTAAACTGTTTTTT
TRBJ2-2 | TRBV7-3 | TRBD1 | - | CASSLGTGEVGELFF | TGTGCCAGCAGCCTTGGGACAGGGGAGGTCGGGGAGCTGTTTTTT
TRBJ2-7 | TRBV2 | TRBD1 | - | CASRFGDRGYEQYF | TGTGCCAGCAGATTCGGAGACAGGGGCTACGAGCAGTACTTC
TRBJ2-3 | TRBV7-3 | - | - | CASSTNRDTDTQYF | TGTGCCAGCAGCACTAACAGGGACACAGATACGCAGTATTTT
TRBJ2-5 | TRBV4-3 | TRBD2 | once | CASSHGLAGVETQYF | TGCGCCAGCAGCCATGGACTAGCGGGGGTGGAGACCCAGTACTTC
TRBJ1-3 | TRBV28 | TRBD1 | once | CASSLGGTGFLSGNTIYF | TGTGCCAGCAGTTTAGGCGGGACAGGGTTCCTCTCTGGAAACACCATATATTTT
TRBJ1-1 | TRBV5-1 | - | - | CASSFGGRGEAFF | TGCGCCAGCAGCTTCGGGGGGCGGGGTGAAGCTTTCTTT
TRBJ2-2 | TRBV5-1 | TRBD1 | - | CASSFTRGRSTGELFF | TGCGCCAGCAGCTTTACCAGGGGGCGATCCACCGGGGAGCTGTTTTTT
TRBJ2-3 | TRBV20-1 | - | - | CSALTDTQYF | TGCAGTGCCCTAACAGATACGCAGTATTTT
TRBJ2-7 | TRBV11-2 | - | - | CASSLNGGSYEQYF | TGTGCCAGCAGCTTAAACGGGGGCTCCTACGAGCAGTACTTC
TRBJ1-2 | TRBV29-1 | - | - | CSVEAVLNYGYTF | TGCAGCGTTGAAGCAGTCTTAAACTATGGCTACACCTTC
TRBJ2-1 | TRBV7-3 | - | - | CASSMNLYNEQFF | TGTGCCAGCAGCATGAACTTATACAATGAGCAGTTCTTC
TRBJ2-1 | TRBV6-1 | - | - | CASSVEAGSYNEQFF | TGTGCCAGCAGTGTGGAGGCGGGCTCCTACAATGAGCAGTTCTTC
TRBJ1-3 | TRBV18 | TRBD1 | - | CASSTTGGEGNTIYF | TGTGCCAGCTCAACAACAGGGGGCGAAGGAAACACCATATATTTT
TRBJ1-1 | TRBV15 | - | - | CATSTRQMNTEAFF | TGTGCCACCAGCACGCGTCAAATGAACACTGAAGCTTTCTTT
TRBJ2-3 | TRBV14 | - | once | CASSPRGYTQYF | TGTGCCAGCAGCCCCCGGGGATATACGCAGTATTTT
TRBJ1-2 | TRBV5-4 | - | once | CASSRADGSYGYTF | TGTGCCAGCAGCCGGGCTGACGGGAGCTATGGCTACACCTTC
TRBJ1-6 | TRBV5-5 | - | - | CASTLRTAFNSPLHF | TGTGCCAGCACCCTTAGGACAGCCTTCAATTCACCCCTCCACTTT
TRBJ2-7 | TRBV4-3 | - | once | CASSQVQGGNYEQYF | TGCGCCAGCAGCCAAGTACAGGGTGGGAACTACGAGCAGTACTTC
TRBJ2-1 | TRBV20-1 | - | - | CSAERYNEQFF | TGCAGTGCTGAGCGGTACAATGAGCAGTTCTTC
TRBJ1-6 | TRBV7-3 | TRBD1 | few | CASSSSRDSNSPLHF | TGTGCCAGCAGTTCCAGCCGGGACAGTAATTCACCCCTCCACTTT
TRBJ2-2 | TRBV29-1 | - | - | CSVGTAGLPTGELFF | TGCAGCGTAGGGACCGCGGGACTCCCGACCGGGGAGCTGTTTTTT